These 25 T cell receptor beta chains originate from one sample sequenced in a study of blood T cell repertoires in COVID-19. TCRdb keeps only in-frame clones here, not all; method: immunoSEQ multiplex PCR. This table holds 110,000 or so clones, roughly 80% found once. The specimen was peripheral blood. The receptors were gathered from a man between 70 and 80 years old with acute or convalescent COVID-19.

J is TRBJ2-7 and V is TRBV29-1; D gene uncertain. Trimming took 7 bases from V and 0 from J, leaving 16 bases between them. Germline V gene sequence: CDR1 SQVTM, CDR2 ANQGSEA. CDR3 length equals 14 residues. In DNA, the CDR3 is TGCAGCGGAGAATATAGTCTCCTCTCCTACGAGCAGTACTTC. Its protein product is CSGEYSLLSYEQYF.

The rearrangement links TRBV19 to TRBJ1-4; D is perhaps TRBD1 (6 bases). Germline lookup yields CDR1 LNHDA and CDR2 SQIVND (reference sequence). There are 15 residues in the CDR3. Trimming cost V 5 bases and J 5 bases, with 15 bases left between them. CDR3 sequence reads: CASSPWTVMNEKLFF. In DNA, the CDR3 is TGTGCCAGTAGTCCCTGGACAGTTATGAATGAAAAACTGTTTTTT.

In this sample, this clone turned up a few times. The chain couples TRBV6-5 to TRBJ1-1; no clear D. Trimming removed 0 bases from V and 5 bases from J, with 7 bases in between. CDR1 and CDR2 (germline): MNHEY, SVGAGI. The CDR3 runs 13 residues. This chain's CDR3 is CASSYSRGTEAFF. The DNA for the CDR3 is TGTGCCAGCAGTTACTCTCGGGGAACTGAAGCTTTCTTT.

The chain combines TRBV19 with TRBJ1-2; D gene unclear. The CDR3 contains 13 residues. V lost 11 bases, J lost 1 base, and 14 bases lay in between. Germline V gene lookup returns CDR1 LNHDA and CDR2 SQIVND (reference sequence). In DNA, the CDR3 is TGTGCCTGTAAGGGAGGAATTAACTATGGCTACACCTTC. Amino acid sequence: CACKGGINYGYTF.

The V call is TRBV7-2, the J call TRBJ2-7; D perhaps matches TRBD2 (5 bases). Germline lookup yields CDR1 SGHTA and CDR2 FQGNSA. V lost 1 base and J 5 bases, leaving 12 bases between the germline ends. This CDR3 region has 14 residues. The CDR3 is CASSLGPGRDEQYF. The CDR3 coding sequence is TGTGCCAGCAGCTTAGGTCCGGGAAGAGACGAGCAGTACTTC.

This clone occurred a few times. This chain joins TRBV7-2 and TRBJ1-2; TRBD1 matches at 9 bases. CDR3 length: 16 residues. The V gene's germline CDR1 is SGHTA and CDR2 FQGNSA. Unmatched junction bases numbered 7, after V lost 5 bases and J lost 0 bases. CDR3 sequence (DNA): TGTGCCAGCAGCCTACAGGGGGCGCTAGCTAACTATGGCTACACCTTC. Translating it yields CASSLQGALANYGYTF.

The gene calls are TRBV5-5 and TRBJ2-1, with 7 bases fitting TRBD1. This CDR3 contains 15 residues. CDR1 and CDR2 from the germline V gene are SGHKS and YYEKEE (reference sequence). V lost 4 bases and J lost 2; bases outside the gene matches: 6. DNA of the CDR3: TGTGCCAGCAGCGACGACAGGGTTGCCTACAATGAGCAGTTCTTC. It translates to CASSDDRVAYNEQFF.

V is TRBV6-2 or TRBV6-3 and J is TRBJ2-1, with D tentatively TRBD2 (6 bases). The germline CDR1 and CDR2 sequences are MNHEY and SVGEGT. Trimming removed 1 base at V and 7 bases at J, with 11 bases between. This CDR3 has 14 residues. CDR3 sequence reads: CASSYWRLANEQFF. The CDR3 DNA follows: TGTGCCAGCAGTTACTGGCGGCTAGCGAATGAGCAGTTCTTC.

This chain links TRBV20-1 with TRBJ2-7; the match to TRBD1 covers 9 bases. Losses at the gene ends were 3 bases for V and 10 bases for J; bases not matched to a gene: 13. Germline CDR1 reads DFQATT; CDR2 reads SNEGSKA (reference sequence). The CDR3 has 14 residues. The CDR3 DNA is TGCAGTGCTAGTGGAGGCAACAGGGGGCAGGGTCAGTACTTC. This encodes CSASGGNRGQGQYF.

The V gene is TRBV4-3, the J gene TRBJ2-7; 7 bases fit TRBD1. In germline, CDR1 is LGHNA, CDR2 YSLEER. This CDR3 is 14 amino acids long. The V gene end was trimmed by 2 bases and the J gene end by 3 bases; junction bases not matched to a gene: 4. The CDR3 protein is CASSQFQGVYEQYF. The CDR3 DNA sequence: TGCGCCAGCAGCCAATTTCAGGGGGTCTACGAGCAGTACTTC.

This clone was observed a single time. This chain joins TRBV7-2 and TRBJ1-1; D possibly corresponds to TRBD1 (6 bases). The CDR3 covers 16 residues. Between the trimmed V and J ends, which lost 5 bases and 8 bases, there was a span of 24 bases. Looked up from germline, CDR1 is SGHTA and CDR2 is FQGNSA. CDR3 sequence (DNA): TGTGCCAGCAGCCCAGGGGCGGTAGGTGTGAGCTCAGAAGCTTTCTTT. Translating gives CASSPGAVGVSSEAFF.

The V call is TRBV6-2 or TRBV6-3, the J call TRBJ1-4; D perhaps matches TRBD1 (5 bases). This CDR3 has 14 amino acids. Germline CDR1 reads MNHEY; CDR2 reads SVGEGT. V was pared by 6 bases and J by 4 bases, with 12 bases between. CDR3 protein: CASSTRQNNEKLFF. The CDR3 nucleotides read TGTGCCAGCAGCACCCGACAGAATAATGAAAAACTGTTTTTT.

The chain uses TRBV18 and TRBJ1-6; D possibly corresponds to TRBD1 (5 bases). The germline CDR1 and CDR2 sequences are KGHSH and LQKENI. V dropped 3 bases and J dropped 7 bases, with 13 bases sitting between them. This CDR3 region has 15 residues. The CDR3 DNA follows: TGTGCCAGCTCACCCAGGGTGGTCGAAAATTCACCCCTCCACTTT. Its protein product is CASSPRVVENSPLHF.

The chain has TRBV29-1 and TRBJ2-1, with 10 positions matching TRBD2. Germline loops: CDR1 SQVTM, CDR2 ANQGSEA. The length of the CDR3 is 12 residues. J lost 10 bases, V lost 6 bases, and 6 bases had no gene match. The CDR3 region has the DNA TGCAGCGTGACAGCGGGAGGGCCCGAGCAGTTCTTC. Residues: CSVTAGGPEQFF.

The J gene is TRBJ2-7, the V gene TRBV2; D is perhaps TRBD1 (7 bases). V shed 4 bases and J shed 7 bases, with 17 bases lying between them. CDR3 length: 14 amino acids. CDR1 SNHLY and CDR2 FYNNEI come from the germline V gene. The chain's CDR3 is CASSVQGGVAEQYF. The DNA of the CDR3 is TGTGCCAGCAGTGTTCAGGGGGGCGTTGCGGAGCAGTACTTC.

This clone occurred once. The chain uses TRBV3-1 (or the pseudogene TRBV3-2) and TRBJ1-5, with D possibly being TRBD1 (6 bases). The CDR3 has 13 amino acids. Germline V gives CDR1 LGHDT, CDR2 YNNKEL (reference sequence). V shed 4 bases and J shed 7 bases, with 11 bases lying between them. The DNA for the CDR3 is TGTGCCAGCAGCCCCTCCCAGGGGCAGCCCCAGCATTTT. It encodes CASSPSQGQPQHF.

CDR3 loop: CASSSETGIGYTF. Written as DNA, the CDR3 is TGTGCCAGCAGCTCAGAGACAGGGATAGGCTACACCTTC. This chain links TRBV7-3 with TRBJ1-2, with TRBD1 matching over 7 bases. V was clipped by 4 bases and J by 8 bases; unmatched bases: 7. This CDR3 is built from 13 residues. Germline V gene data show CDR1 as SGHTA and CDR2 as FQGTGA.

This clone came up once. The gene calls are TRBV20-1 and TRBJ2-7, with 9 bases that match TRBD1. Germline V gene lookup returns CDR1 DFQATT and CDR2 SNEGSKA (reference sequence). The V gene end was trimmed by 3 bases and the J gene end by 9 bases; junction bases not matched to a gene: 12. CDR3 length: 14 residues. DNA of the CDR3: TGCAGTGCTAGTTCCGGGACAGGGAGGGGACTGCAGTACTTC. Residues: CSASSGTGRGLQYF.

J is TRBJ2-7 and V is TRBV7-9; perhaps TRBD1 as D (6 bases). The CDR3 contains 14 residues. Trimming took off 0 bases at V and 7 bases at J, with 13 bases between the two ends. Germline V gene sequence: CDR1 SEHNR, CDR2 FQNEAQ (reference sequence). The CDR3 sequence is CASSLAGQGGEQYF. CDR3 sequence (DNA): TGTGCCAGCAGCTTAGCCGGCCAAGGGGGAGAGCAGTACTTC.

The chain links TRBV7-9 to TRBJ2-7; maybe TRBD1 (5 bases). CDR1 and CDR2 (germline): SEHNR, FQNEAQ (reference sequence). The CDR3 covers 15 residues. The V and J ends lost 4 bases and 5 bases respectively, with 18 bases between them. The CDR3: CASSSRGGAGNEQYF. The CDR3 coding sequence is TGTGCCAGCAGCTCTAGGGGCGGTGCAGGGAACGAGCAGTACTTC.

This chain joins TRBV27 and TRBJ1-5, with TRBD1 as a possible D gene (5 bases). In germline, CDR1 is MNHEY, CDR2 SMNVEV (reference sequence). The CDR3 is made up of 14 amino acids. The V end lost 2 bases, the J end lost 7 bases, and 12 bases lay between the germline ends. The CDR3 spells CASSLQPGLQPQHF. The CDR3 DNA sequence: TGTGCCAGCAGTTTACAGCCAGGGCTCCAGCCCCAGCATTTT.

This rearrangement joins TRBV5-1 to TRBJ2-7; 8 nucleotides line up with TRBD1. In germline, CDR1 is SGHRS, CDR2 YFSETQ. The length of the CDR3 is 12 residues. Losses at the gene ends were 2 bases for V and 7 bases for J; bases not matched to a gene: 2. The CDR3 DNA reads TGCGCCAGCAGCTTACAGGGGGGTGAGCAGTACTTC. This sequence encodes CASSLQGGEQYF.

The gene calls are TRBV7-2 and TRBJ2-1; TRBD2 matches 7 bases. Per the germline V gene, CDR1 is SGHTA and CDR2 is FQGNSA. The CDR3 is 15 amino acids. After removal of 1 base from V and 8 bases from J, the junction contained 8 bases not matched to a gene. This CDR3 is CASSLGLAEGDEQFF. CDR3 nucleotides: TGTGCCAGCAGCTTAGGGCTAGCGGAGGGCGATGAGCAGTTCTTC.

The V gene is TRBV7-2, the J gene TRBJ1-5; a possible D gene is TRBD1 (5 bases). The germline V gene has CDR1 SGHTA and CDR2 FQGNSA. This CDR3 is 19 amino acids long. V was shortened by 0 bases and J by 0 bases, with 18 bases between the two germline ends. The CDR3 DNA is TGTGCCAGCAGCTTAGCACAGGAGATGGGGCTTTATAGCAATCAGCCCCAGCATTTT. It encodes CASSLAQEMGLYSNQPQHF.

The gene calls are TRBV6-4 and TRBJ1-2; 10 nucleotides agree with TRBD1. Trimming took 6 bases from V and 4 from J; bases not matched to a gene: 11. CDR3 length equals 16 residues. Looked up from germline, CDR1 is MRHNA and CDR2 is SNTAGT. Written as DNA, the CDR3 is TGTGCCAGCAGCGACCCTAGGGGACAGGGGTTCTATGGCTACACCTTC. It encodes CASSDPRGQGFYGYTF.